The rows below give T cell receptor beta chains drawn from one sample of a study of control samples from healthy donors and cancer patients. Clones were sequenced by immunoSEQ multiplex PCR, and TCRdb holds only the in-frame ones, with some missing. The sample lists around 52,000 clones, about 91% occurring once. The sample comprised PBMCs. These receptors all stem from a man aged 30-40 years with colorectal cancer. The CDR3 runs from the conserved cysteine through the conserved F or W. The D gene is left open where the match is weak. Some rows have no size entry. The others give once, few or many, or a class for an expanded clone.

>TRBV7-2|TRBJ2-7|.|.
TGTGCCAGCAGCTCCCCACCCCTCTACGAGCAGTACTTC
CASSSPPLYEQYF
>TRBV4-3|TRBJ2-3|once|.
TGCGCCAGCGCTATGAGGGAATACACAGATACGCAGTATTTT
CASAMREYTDTQYF
>TRBV11-2|TRBJ2-7|.|TRBD2
TGTGCCAGCAGCCTCTCACGGGGGGGCGGAAGATCCTACGAGCAGTACTTC
CASSLSRGGGRSYEQYF
>TRBV25-1|TRBJ1-1|.|.
TGTGCCAGCAGTGAATCTCGGGGGCGAGGATTCCTTGAAGCTTTCTTT
CASSESRGRGFLEAFF
>TRBV4-1|TRBJ1-5|.|TRBD1
TGCGCCAGCAGCCAAGATGAAAGGTACAGGGGGGCAGGTAGCAATCAGCCCCAGCATTTT
CASSQDERYRGAGSNQPQHF
>TRBV7-2|TRBJ2-3|.|.
TGTGCCAGCAGCCCCCAGTGGAGGGTTAGCACAGATACGCAGTATTTT
CASSPQWRVSTDTQYF
>TRBV5-4|TRBJ1-1|.|.
TGTGCCAGCAGCTGGGACACCTTGAACACTGAAGCTTTCTTT
CASSWDTLNTEAFF
>TRBV10-3|TRBJ1-5|.|.
TGTGCCATCAGTGACGAAGGTAGTAGAGGGAATCAGCCCCAGCATTTT
CAISDEGSRGNQPQHF
>TRBV5-4|TRBJ1-3|once|.
TGTGCCAGCAGCTTGGGATCTCCGTCTGGAAACACCATATATTTT
CASSLGSPSGNTIYF
>TRBV5-1|TRBJ2-1|.|.
TGCGCCAGCGGCCAGTACAATGAGCAGTTCTTC
CASGQYNEQFF
>TRBV5-6|TRBJ1-5|.|.
TGTGCCAGCAGCTTGGCAGGGAATCAGCCCCAGCATTTT
CASSLAGNQPQHF
>TRBV30|TRBJ1-1|.|TRBD1
TGTGCCTGGAGGGGGACCAGGGGGCCCGGAACTGAAGCTTTCTTT
CAWRGTRGPGTEAFF
>TRBV5-6|TRBJ2-5|.|TRBD1
TGTGCCGGCGGACAGGACCAAGAGACCCAGTACTTC
CAGGQDQETQYF
>TRBV24-1|TRBJ2-2|once|.
TGTGCCACCAGGCCTAGGATGAACACCGGGGAGCTGTTTTTT
CATRPRMNTGELFF
>TRBV30|TRBJ2-2|once|.
TGTGCCTCCCAACGGAGGGTGACAGGGAACACCGGGGAGCTGTTTTTT
CASQRRVTGNTGELFF
>TRBV5-1|TRBJ2-7|.|.
TGCGCCAGCAGCAACCGGGGGCCAAACTCACCAACTTTC
CASSNRGPNSPTF
>TRBV4-3|TRBJ1-2|.|.
TGCGCCAGCAGCCACCTTGGGGGAATCGAGGATGGCTACACCTTC
CASSHLGGIEDGYTF
>TRBV5-4|TRBJ1-2|.|.
TGTGCCAGCAGCCCCAGAGCCCGGGGGATTTATGGCTACACCTTC
CASSPRARGIYGYTF
>TRBV5-8|TRBJ1-4|.|.
TGTGCCAGCAACAAACAGGAAGCCGTCGAAAAACTGTTTTTT
CASNKQEAVEKLFF
>TRBV10-2|TRBJ1-3|.|.
TGCGCCAGCAGTGAGTCTACAGAGGGAAACACCATATATTTT
CASSESTEGNTIYF
>TRBV7-8|TRBJ2-3|.|.
TGTGCCAGCAGCTTGAGTAGCCTCCGCACAGATACGCAGTATTTT
CASSLSSLRTDTQYF
>TRBV5-6|TRBJ2-1|.|.
TGTGCCAGCAGCTTGGGGGTGGTAGGACCAGAGCAGTTCTTC
CASSLGVVGPEQFF
>TRBV7-8|TRBJ2-3|.|TRBD1
TGTGCCAGCAGCTTAGTAGGGGGCAAGGGTACGCAGTATTTT
CASSLVGGKGTQYF
>TRBV7-2|TRBJ1-1|.|.
TGTGCCAGCAGCTTAGGGGGCACCTACACTGAAGCTTTCTTT
CASSLGGTYTEAFF
>TRBV4-1|TRBJ2-7|.|.
TGCGCCAGCAGCCAAGATTCACAGGGATCCTACGAGCAGTACTTC
CASSQDSQGSYEQYF
>TRBV7-2|TRBJ2-3|.|.
TGTGCCAGCAGCTTGGACTTCTCGGGGACAGATACGCAGTATTTT
CASSLDFSGTDTQYF
>TRBV4-1|TRBJ1-1|.|.
TGCGCCAGCAGCCAATTTTTGGGGGGGAACACTGAAGCTTTCTTT
CASSQFLGGNTEAFF
>TRBV9|TRBJ1-6|.|.
TGTGCCAGCAGCGTAAGACCGAACTATAATTCACCCCTCCACTTT
CASSVRPNYNSPLHF
>TRBV19|TRBJ2-2|.|.
TGTGCCAGTAGTATTTCGGACAACACCGGGGAGCTGTTTTTT
CASSISDNTGELFF
>TRBV11-2|TRBJ2-1|.|.
TGTGCCAGCAGCCCTTTGCCTGGTGAGCAGTTCTTC
CASSPLPGEQFF
>TRBV4-1|TRBJ2-7|once|.
TGCGCCAGCAGCCAACTTTATGAGGTCTTCTCCTACGAGCAGTACTTC
CASSQLYEVFSYEQYF
>TRBV6-4|TRBJ2-1|.|.
TGTGCCAGCAGTGAGGACGGTACCACAAGTGAGCAGTTCTTC
CASSEDGTTSEQFF
>TRBV3-1/TRBV3-2|TRBJ2-3|.|TRBD1
TGTGCCAGCAGCACGATCGGACAGGGATTGTTCACAGATACGCAGTATTTT
CASSTIGQGLFTDTQYF
>TRBV6-2/TRBV6-3|TRBJ2-2|.|.
TGTGCCAGCAGTTACTTGGGTCAGGACACCGGGGAGCTGTTTTTT
CASSYLGQDTGELFF
>TRBV11-2|TRBJ2-1|.|TRBD2
TGTGCCAGCAGCCTACCACCGGGGGGAAGTGAGCAGTTCTTC
CASSLPPGGSEQFF
>TRBV20-1|TRBJ1-2|.|.
TGCAGTGCTAGTGGCAGGGACCCGCTAAACTATGGCTACACCTTC
CSASGRDPLNYGYTF
>TRBV5-6|TRBJ2-1|.|TRBD2
TGTGCCAGCAGCTTAGTATCGCGGGGGGGCCTTAACAATGAGCAGTTCTTC
CASSLVSRGGLNNEQFF
>TRBV9|TRBJ2-1|.|TRBD2
TGTGCCAGCAGCGTAGGCCAGGGAGGGTACAATGAGCAGTTCTTC
CASSVGQGGYNEQFF
>TRBV29-1|TRBJ2-3|.|.
TGCAGCGTCAACAGGGGAGGGGGCACAGATACGCAGTATTTT
CSVNRGGGTDTQYF
>TRBV7-2|TRBJ1-1|once|.
TGTGCCAGCAGCGCAAGTAGTGGGCGGATAACTGAAGCTTTCTTT
CASSASSGRITEAFF
>TRBV6-2/TRBV6-3|TRBJ2-7|.|.
TGTGCCAGCAGTCTACGGGACCCGCGGGGAAACGAGCAGTACTTC
CASSLRDPRGNEQYF
>TRBV10-3|TRBJ1-5|.|.
TGTGCCACCGCTAGCGGGATAGGCAATCAGCCCCAGCATTTT
CATASGIGNQPQHF
>TRBV6-6|TRBJ2-6|.|.
TGTGCCAGCAGTCTGCGCAGGGGTGCTGGGGCCAACGTCCTGACTTTC
CASSLRRGAGANVLTF
>TRBV5-1|TRBJ2-1|once|TRBD2
TGCGCCAGCAGCTTGGGTCGTGGCGGGGGGACACACAATGAGCAGTTCTTC
CASSLGRGGGTHNEQFF
>TRBV11-3|TRBJ2-2|.|.
TGTGCCAGCAGCTTGGGTAGACAGCTGAACACCGGGGAGCTGTTTTTT
CASSLGRQLNTGELFF
>TRBV5-4|TRBJ2-3|.|.
TGTGCCAGCAGCTTGTCCCCATTCACAGATACGCAGTATTTT
CASSLSPFTDTQYF
>TRBV19|TRBJ2-7|.|.
TGTGCCAGTAGTATGGACGGTTCGAGCTCCTACGAGCAGTACTTC
CASSMDGSSSYEQYF
>TRBV30|TRBJ1-4|.|.
TGTGCCCTGGCAGGTCAGGCAACTAATGAAAAACTGTTTTTT
CALAGQATNEKLFF
>TRBV6-5|TRBJ1-4|once|TRBD1
TGTGCCAGCAGTTACCAGACAGGGCTTAATGAAAAACTGTTTTTT
CASSYQTGLNEKLFF
>TRBV25-1|TRBJ2-3|.|.
TGTGCCAGCAGTGACGCAGCGGTCCTTACTCACCGCACAGATACGCAGTATTTT
CASSDAAVLTHRTDTQYF
>TRBV4-1|TRBJ1-2|.|.
TGCGCCAGCAGCCAAGAAAAGGGGCGGACTTATGGAGGCTACACCTTC
CASSQEKGRTYGGYTF
>TRBV10-1|TRBJ2-1|.|.
TGCGCCAGCAGTGACTCACCCGGCTCATCGGGGAATGAGCAGTTCTTC
CASSDSPGSSGNEQFF
>TRBV7-8|TRBJ1-3|.|.
TGTGCCAGCAGCTCTCAGGGACGCTCTGGAAACACCATATATTTT
CASSSQGRSGNTIYF
>TRBV11-2|TRBJ2-2|once|.
TGTGCCAGCAGCTTCACAGGGACCGGGGAGCTGTTTTTT
CASSFTGTGELFF
>TRBV12-3/TRBV12-4|TRBJ1-1|.|.
TGTGCCAGCAGTTTAACGGGGGCGGGGGAAGCTTTCTTT
CASSLTGAGEAFF
>TRBV2|TRBJ2-5|.|.
TGTGCCAGCAGTGACCCAGTTGTGTACTTC
CASSDPVVYF
>TRBV19|TRBJ1-3|.|TRBD1
TGTGCCAGTATCCAGGAGACAGGGACACTCTCTGGAAACACCATATATTTT
CASIQETGTLSGNTIYF
>TRBV18|TRBJ1-5|.|.
TGTGCCAGCTCTGAGTGGACAGCCGATCAGCCCCAGCATTTT
CASSEWTADQPQHF
>TRBV5-1|TRBJ2-1|.|TRBD2
TGCGCCAGCAGCACGAGCGGGGGGGCGAACAATGAGCAGTTCTTC
CASSTSGGANNEQFF